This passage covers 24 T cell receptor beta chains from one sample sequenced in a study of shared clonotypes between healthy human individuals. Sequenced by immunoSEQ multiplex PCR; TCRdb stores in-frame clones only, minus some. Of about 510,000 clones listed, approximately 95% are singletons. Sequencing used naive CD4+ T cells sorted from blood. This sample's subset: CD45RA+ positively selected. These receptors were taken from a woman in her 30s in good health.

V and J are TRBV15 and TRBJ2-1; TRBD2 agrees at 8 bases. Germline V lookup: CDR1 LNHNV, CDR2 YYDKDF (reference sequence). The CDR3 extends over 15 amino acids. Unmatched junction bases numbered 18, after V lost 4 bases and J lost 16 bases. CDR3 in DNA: TGTGCCACCAGCATACGAATTGATCTCGGGACTAGTCTCTTCTTC. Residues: CATSIRIDLGTSLFF. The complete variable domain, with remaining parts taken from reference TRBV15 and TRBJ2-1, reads DAMVIQNPRYQVTQFGKPVTLSCSQTLNHNVMYWYQQKSSQAPKLLFHYYDKDFNNEADTPDNFQSRRPNTSFCFLDIRSPGLGDTAMYLCATSIRIDLGTSLFFGPGTRLTVL.

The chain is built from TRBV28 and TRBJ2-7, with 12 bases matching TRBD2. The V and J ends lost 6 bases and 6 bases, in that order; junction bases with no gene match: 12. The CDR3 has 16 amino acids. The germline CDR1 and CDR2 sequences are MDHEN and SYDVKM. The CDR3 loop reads CASSSGTSGLGAEQYF. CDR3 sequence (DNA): TGTGCCAGCAGCTCCGGGACTAGCGGGCTCGGGGCCGAGCAGTACTTC.

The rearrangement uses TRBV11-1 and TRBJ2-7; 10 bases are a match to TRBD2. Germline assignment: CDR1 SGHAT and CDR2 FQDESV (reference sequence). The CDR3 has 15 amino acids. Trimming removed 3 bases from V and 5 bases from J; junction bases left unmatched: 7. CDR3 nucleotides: TGTGCCAGCAGCTTTCTAGCGGGAGCTCTCAACGAGCAGTACTTC. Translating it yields CASSFLAGALNEQYF.

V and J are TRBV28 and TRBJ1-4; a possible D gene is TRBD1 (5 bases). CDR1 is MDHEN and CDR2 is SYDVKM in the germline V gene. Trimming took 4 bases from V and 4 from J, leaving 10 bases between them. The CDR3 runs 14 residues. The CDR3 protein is CASSSGSGNEKLFF. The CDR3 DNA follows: TGTGCCAGCAGTTCAGGGTCGGGTAATGAAAAACTGTTTTTT.

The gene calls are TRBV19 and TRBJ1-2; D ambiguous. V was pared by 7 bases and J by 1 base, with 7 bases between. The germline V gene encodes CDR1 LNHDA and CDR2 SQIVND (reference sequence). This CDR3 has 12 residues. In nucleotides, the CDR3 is TGTGCCAGTAACCCTTTTAACTATGGCTACACCTTC. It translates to CASNPFNYGYTF.

The CDR3 nucleotides read TGCGCCAGCAGCCAGATGAGGTTATACAATGAGCAGTTCTTC. Amino acids: CASSQMRLYNEQFF. The chain joins TRBV4-1 to TRBJ2-1, with D unresolved. The ends were cut back, 3 bases at V and 4 bases at J, with 10 bases in the middle. Germline loops: CDR1 MGHRA, CDR2 YSYEKL. The CDR3 runs 14 residues.

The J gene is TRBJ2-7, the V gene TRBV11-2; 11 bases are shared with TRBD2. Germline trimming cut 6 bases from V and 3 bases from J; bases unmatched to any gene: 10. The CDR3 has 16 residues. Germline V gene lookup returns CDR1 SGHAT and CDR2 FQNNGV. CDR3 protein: CASRGGLAGGHYEQYF. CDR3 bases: TGTGCCAGCAGGGGGGGTCTAGCGGGAGGCCACTACGAGCAGTACTTC.

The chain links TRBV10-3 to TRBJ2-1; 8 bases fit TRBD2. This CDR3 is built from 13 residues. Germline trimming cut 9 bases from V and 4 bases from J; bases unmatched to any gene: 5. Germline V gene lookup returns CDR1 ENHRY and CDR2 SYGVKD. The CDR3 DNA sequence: TGTGCCATTACTAGCGGCCAATACAATGAGCAGTTCTTC. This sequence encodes CAITSGQYNEQFF.

The chain's CDR3 is CASSTGTGGPGELFF. CDR3 sequence (DNA): TGCGCCAGCAGCACCGGGACAGGGGGCCCCGGGGAGCTGTTTTTT. The chain joins TRBV5-1 to TRBJ2-2; TRBD1 matches 12 bases. Unmatched junction bases numbered 4, after V lost 4 bases and J lost 6 bases. CDR1 SGHRS and CDR2 YFSETQ come from the germline V gene. This CDR3 has 15 amino acids.

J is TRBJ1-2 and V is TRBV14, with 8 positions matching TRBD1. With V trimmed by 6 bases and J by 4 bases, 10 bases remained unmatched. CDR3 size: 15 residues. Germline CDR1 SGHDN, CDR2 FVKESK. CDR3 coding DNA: TGTGCCAGCAGGCCCCAAGCGACAGGGGCCTATGGCTACACCTTC. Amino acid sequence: CASRPQATGAYGYTF.

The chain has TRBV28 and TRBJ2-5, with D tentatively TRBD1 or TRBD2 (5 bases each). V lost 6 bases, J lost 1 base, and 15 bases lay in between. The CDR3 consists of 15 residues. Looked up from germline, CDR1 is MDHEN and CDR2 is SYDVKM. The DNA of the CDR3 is TGTGCCAGCAGCCTCCTTCCCGGGGCCCAAGAGACCCAGTACTTC. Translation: CASSLLPGAQETQYF.

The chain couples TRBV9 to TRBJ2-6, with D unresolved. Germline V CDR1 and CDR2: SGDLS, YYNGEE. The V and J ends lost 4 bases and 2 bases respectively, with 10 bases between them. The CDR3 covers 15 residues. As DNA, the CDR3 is TGTGCCAGCAGCCCCGGGTGGGCTGGGGCCAACGTCCTGACTTTC. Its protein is CASSPGWAGANVLTF. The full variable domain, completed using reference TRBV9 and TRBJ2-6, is DSGVTQTPKHLITATGQRVTLRCSPRSGDLSVYWYQQSLDQGLQFLIQYYNGEERAKGNILERFSAQQFPDLHSELNLSSLELGDSALYFCASSPGWAGANVLTFGAGSRLTVL.

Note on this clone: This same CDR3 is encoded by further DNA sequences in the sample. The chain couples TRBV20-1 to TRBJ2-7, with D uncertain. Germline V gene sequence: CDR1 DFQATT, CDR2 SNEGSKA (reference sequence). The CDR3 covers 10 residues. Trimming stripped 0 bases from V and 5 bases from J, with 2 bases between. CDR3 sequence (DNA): TGCAGTGCTAGAGACAACGAGCAGTACTTC. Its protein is CSARDNEQYF.

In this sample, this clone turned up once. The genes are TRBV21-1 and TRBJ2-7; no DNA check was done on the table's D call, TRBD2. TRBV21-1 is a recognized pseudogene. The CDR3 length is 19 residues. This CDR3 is CASSPVGGSRVDESYEQYF. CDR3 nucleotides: TGTGCCAGCAGCCCGGTGGGGGGGTCCAGGGTTGATGAGTCCTACGAGCAGTACTTC.

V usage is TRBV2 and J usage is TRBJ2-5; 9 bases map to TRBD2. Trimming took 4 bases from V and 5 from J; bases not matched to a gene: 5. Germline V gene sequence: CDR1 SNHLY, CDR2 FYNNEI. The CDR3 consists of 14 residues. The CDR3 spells CASSARTSVETQYF. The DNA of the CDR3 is TGTGCCAGCAGTGCACGGACTAGCGTGGAGACCCAGTACTTC.

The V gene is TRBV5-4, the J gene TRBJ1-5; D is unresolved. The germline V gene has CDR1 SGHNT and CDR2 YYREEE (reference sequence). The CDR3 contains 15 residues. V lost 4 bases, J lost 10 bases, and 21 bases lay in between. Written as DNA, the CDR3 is TGTGCCAGCAGCACTTACCATTATCAGGTGCGACCCCAGCATTTT. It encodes CASSTYHYQVRPQHF.

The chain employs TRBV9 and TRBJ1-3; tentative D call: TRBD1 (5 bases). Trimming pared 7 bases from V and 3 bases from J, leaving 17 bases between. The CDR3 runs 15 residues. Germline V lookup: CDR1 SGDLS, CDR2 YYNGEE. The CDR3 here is CASVLRTTLGNTIYF. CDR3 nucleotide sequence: TGTGCCAGCGTGCTTAGGACAACGCTTGGAAACACCATATATTTT.

The DNA of the CDR3 is TGCGCCAGCAGTGTTCCGGCCGCCTACGGGTGCGCGCAGTATTTT. It yields the protein CASSVPAAYGCAQYF. V is TRBV10-1 and J is TRBJ2-3; D is unresolved. The CDR3 contains 15 residues. The germline gives CDR1 WNHNN, CDR2 SYGVQD (reference sequence). Trimming left V 4 bases short and J 10 bases short, with 21 bases between.

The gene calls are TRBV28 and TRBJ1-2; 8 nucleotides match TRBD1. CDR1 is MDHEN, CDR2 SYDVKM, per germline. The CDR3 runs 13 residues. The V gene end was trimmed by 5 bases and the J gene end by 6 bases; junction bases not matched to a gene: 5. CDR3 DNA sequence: TGTGCCAGCAGTCAGACAGGGGTTGATGGCTACACCTTC. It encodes CASSQTGVDGYTF.

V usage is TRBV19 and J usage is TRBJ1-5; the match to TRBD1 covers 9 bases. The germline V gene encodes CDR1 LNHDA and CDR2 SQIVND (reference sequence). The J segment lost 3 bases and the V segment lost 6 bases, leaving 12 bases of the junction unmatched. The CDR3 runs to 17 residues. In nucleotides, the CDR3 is TGTGCCAGTAGGACAACTCCGGGACAGGGCATCAATCAGCCCCAGCATTTT. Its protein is CASRTTPGQGINQPQHF.

In DNA form, the CDR3 reads TGTGCCAGCAGTGATAAGACGCCTTACTCTGGAAACACCATATATTTT. Amino acids: CASSDKTPYSGNTIYF. The chain couples TRBV6-1 to TRBJ1-3; D remains ambiguous. Trimming took off 3 bases at V and 0 bases at J, with 12 bases between the two ends. Germline CDR1 is MNHNS and CDR2 is SASEGT. The CDR3 is made up of 16 amino acids.

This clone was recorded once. The CDR3 spells CASSLIDSLYSNQPQHF. The DNA for the CDR3 is TGTGCCAGCAGTTTAATTGACAGCCTTTATAGCAATCAGCCCCAGCATTTT. The V call is TRBV28, the J call TRBJ1-5, with D perhaps TRBD1 (5 bases). V shed 2 bases and J shed 0 bases, with 14 bases lying between them. Germline V gives CDR1 MDHEN, CDR2 SYDVKM. The CDR3 runs 17 residues.

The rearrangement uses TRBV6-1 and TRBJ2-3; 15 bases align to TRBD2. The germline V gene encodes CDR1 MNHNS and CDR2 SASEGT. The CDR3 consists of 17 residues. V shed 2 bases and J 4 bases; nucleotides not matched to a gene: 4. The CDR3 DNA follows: TGTGCCAGCAGTGAACAGGGACTAGCGGGAGGACCAGATACGCAGTATTTT. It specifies CASSEQGLAGGPDTQYF.

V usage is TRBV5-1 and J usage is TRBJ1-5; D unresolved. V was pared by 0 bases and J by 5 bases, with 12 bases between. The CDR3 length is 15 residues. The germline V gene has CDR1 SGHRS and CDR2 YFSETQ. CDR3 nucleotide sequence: TGCGCCAGCAGCTTGGACGGGGAGGGATATCAGCCCCAGCATTTT. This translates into CASSLDGEGYQPQHF.